The TCR beta chain described here comes from a study of early T cells in non-severe SARS-CoV-2 infection (dated by TCRdb to the early 2020s). In terms of the full investigation: Bulk RNA from unsorted whole blood was used for TCR sequencing, so alpha and beta chains could not be paired. Findings and caveats that apply to the study as a whole: VDJdb matching was skewed toward anti-spike CD8 responses and likely underestimated virus-specific expansions, missing private and CD4 specificities.

This was a case-control study nested in a cohort of healthcare workers in London, UK, who had nasopharyngeal swab PCR tests and blood samples taken every week. Between 23 and 31 March 2020, the week of the UK lockdown, healthcare workers were enrolled and then followed up weekly for as long as 16 weeks. Concerning this clonotype: This receptor's antigen is unknown. The record has no base qualities; no much larger clone is one base away.

Libraries were built with 5' RACE. Sequencer: NextSeq 500. The TCR library protocol attached unique molecular identifiers to individual cDNA molecules to correct for sequencing error and PCR bias. Both TCR alpha and beta chains were sequenced, and tight co-correlation was observed between alpha and beta sequence abundances in each sample. From the authors' description of their analysis: V gene, J gene and CDR3 annotation of TCR sequences was performed with Decombinator V4. Expanded TCRs were defined as changing significantly between any two time points under a Poisson model with p below 0.0001. TCR abundances were normalised to the total number of TCRs sequenced in each sample and reported as counts per million. A search of VDJdb, accessed on 1 November 2021, was run for TCRs annotated to CMV, EBV and SARS-CoV-2, with TCRs annotated for multiple antigens excluded. TCRdb reprocessing: public reads trimmed at Q25 with fastp, clones called with MiXCR, in-frame beta chains kept. Every distinct CDR3 protein forms one entry, paired with its most common genes and DNA. The V and J calls and clone size come from TCRdb's table, not from the authors' own analysis. This sample gives 75,000 to 100,000 distinct CDR3 sequences in total; about 15% of them show up just once. 0.58% of the sample is in the top ten clones.

The sequence was collected from an adult who was a healthcare worker with PCR-confirmed SARS-CoV-2 infection or an uninfected control (not recorded which). Specimen: whole blood.

The sequence in DNA is TGTGCCAGCAATGGACCCTATGGCTACACCTTC. Protein translation: CASNGPYGYTF. The rearranged segments are TRBV5-4 and TRBJ1-2; no D gene can be assigned with confidence. CDR3 length: 11 amino acids, cysteine to phenylalanine. The kept DNA is CDR3 alone, 33 bases in frame from the first base. CDR1 and CDR2, looked up from the germline V gene (reference sequence), are SGHNT and YYREEE. V gives up 6 bases and J gives up 4 bases, and the segment between their germline ends measures 7 bases.